These 21 T cell receptor beta chains share one sample of origin, sequenced in a study of OX40 agonist ivuxolimab in advanced cancers. Libraries were prepared by immunoSEQ multiplex PCR; TCRdb keeps only in-frame clonotypes and omits some of them. The sample has under 50,000 clones; roughly 80% are singletons. The sequences come from CD4+ or CD8+ T cells sorted from blood, collected in a trial of the OX40 agonist ivuxolimab. The origin of the receptors is an adult with an advanced solid tumor such as melanoma, head and neck, liver or kidney cancer.

V gene TRBV5-6 combines with J gene TRBJ2-7; 8 nucleotides align to TRBD1. The CDR3 extends over 15 amino acids. Trimming cost V 1 base and J 3 bases; bases outside gene matches: 6. Germline-derived CDR1 and CDR2 are SGHDT and YYEEEE. CDR3 sequence: CASSLQSGGLYEQYF. The CDR3 coding sequence is TGTGCCAGCAGCTTGCAGTCAGGGGGCCTCTACGAGCAGTACTTC.

This clone was seen a handful of times. V usage is TRBV6-5 and J usage is TRBJ1-2, with D perhaps TRBD1 (6 bases). From germline, CDR1 is MNHEY and CDR2 SVGAGI. The CDR3 has 14 residues. V was cut by 2 bases and J by 7 bases, with 14 bases left in between. The DNA for the CDR3 is TGTGCCAGCAGTTACGTTCAGGGGTGGAGTGGCTACACCTTC. Translation: CASSYVQGWSGYTF.

This clone appeared a few times. The chain employs TRBV29-1 and TRBJ1-1; the D gene is possibly TRBD1 (6 bases). V was pared by 4 bases and J by 0 bases, with 6 bases between. Germline V gives CDR1 SQVTM, CDR2 ANQGSEA. This CDR3 is built from 12 residues. CDR3 region: CSVGTVNTEAFF. CDR3 DNA: TGCAGCGTTGGGACAGTGAACACTGAAGCTTTCTTT.

The chain recombines TRBV18 with TRBJ1-3; D unclear. The germline V and J ends were trimmed by 6 bases and 6 bases, with 12 bases remaining between them. Germline lookup yields CDR1 KGHSH and CDR2 LQKENI. The CDR3 contains 13 residues. The CDR3 coding sequence is TGTGCCAGCTCCGCCGCCGGGGAAAACACCATATATTTT. Amino acids: CASSAAGENTIYF.

This clone was seen only once. J is TRBJ1-5 and V is TRBV7-2; D remains ambiguous. V was pared by 2 bases and J by 10 bases, with 12 bases between. Per the germline V gene, CDR1 is SGHTA and CDR2 is FQGNSA. The CDR3 covers 13 residues. The CDR3: CASSLLAFRPQHF. The CDR3 nucleotides read TGTGCCAGCAGCTTATTAGCCTTCCGCCCCCAGCATTTT.

This clone was seen only a few times. CDR3 sequence: CAWSFTGNSPLHF. CDR3 sequence (DNA): TGTGCCTGGAGTTTCACAGGGAATTCACCCCTCCACTTT. The genes are TRBV30 and TRBJ1-6, with a tentative D call TRBD1 (6 bases). Per germline, CDR1 GTSNPN and CDR2 SVGIG (reference sequence). The V end was cut by 2 bases, the J end by 7 bases, with 9 bases between. The CDR3 runs to 13 residues.

The chain combines TRBV7-2 with TRBJ1-2; TRBD1 is a possible D gene (6 bases). Germline lookup yields CDR1 SGHTA and CDR2 FQGNSA. The ends were cut back, 2 bases at V and 5 bases at J, with 15 bases in the middle. This CDR3 comprises 15 residues. The CDR3 sequence: CASSLQGREGYGYTF. The CDR3 nucleotides are TGTGCCAGCAGCTTACAGGGGCGGGAGGGGTATGGCTACACCTTC.

V and J are TRBV5-4 and TRBJ2-5, with no clear D. Germline V CDR1 and CDR2: SGHNT, YYREEE (reference sequence). The CDR3 sequence is 12 residues long. V lost 4 bases, J lost 0 bases, and 4 bases lay in between. The CDR3 loop reads CASSTHQETQYF. DNA of the CDR3: TGTGCCAGCAGCACCCACCAAGAGACCCAGTACTTC.

The chain uses TRBV4-1 and TRBJ2-3; D gene unclear. CDR1 is MGHRA and CDR2 is YSYEKL in the germline V gene. The CDR3 runs to 13 residues. With 10 bases removed from V and 2 bases from J, the gap between germline ends came to 13 bases. CDR3 in amino acids: CATALSATDTQYF. The CDR3, as DNA: TGCGCCACCGCCCTTTCGGCCACAGATACGCAGTATTTT.

In this sample, this clone turned up a few times. The chain is built from TRBV28 and TRBJ1-2, with 9 bases identical to TRBD1. V shed 0 bases, J shed 12 bases, and the junction held 11 bases outside the gene matches. Germline V lookup: CDR1 MDHEN, CDR2 SYDVKM. There are 15 residues in the CDR3. The CDR3 region has the DNA TGTGCCAGCAGTTTATGGAGTCCCGGGACAGGGTCGAACACCTTC. This gives the protein CASSLWSPGTGSNTF.

Comments on this clone: Distinct nucleotide sequences in the sample also encode this CDR3. V and J are TRBV7-2 and TRBJ2-7; D ambiguous. Germline V gene lookup returns CDR1 SGHTA and CDR2 FQGNSA. The CDR3 runs to 14 residues. Trimming removed 5 bases from V and 0 bases from J, with 11 bases in between. The CDR3 DNA reads TGTGCCAGCAGCCTAGACCCGAGCTCCTACGAGCAGTACTTC. The encoded protein is CASSLDPSSYEQYF. Full variable domain (rest looked up from reference TRBV7-2 and TRBJ2-7): GAGVSQSPSNKVTEKGKDVELRCDPISGHTALYWYRQSLGQGLEFLIYFQGNSAPDKSGLPSDRFSAERTGGSVSTLTIQRTQQEDSAVYLCASSLDPSSYEQYFGPGTRLTVT.

The V and J genes are TRBV2 and TRBJ2-7; a possible D gene is TRBD2 (7 bases). There are 14 residues in the CDR3. V was trimmed by 6 bases and J by 5 bases, leaving 17 bases between them. Germline values: CDR1 SNHLY, CDR2 FYNNEI. The CDR3 DNA is TGTGCCAGCAGCTCCGCCTGGGGGGGCAACGAGCAGTACTTC. Protein product: CASSSAWGGNEQYF.

The chain carries TRBV9 and TRBJ2-1, with 9 bases that match TRBD2. J gave up 7 bases and V 0 bases, and 17 bases lay outside the gene matches. The CDR3 is 19 residues long. Germline V gene data show CDR1 as SGDLS and CDR2 as YYNGEE. DNA for the CDR3: TGTGCCAGCAGCGTAGGGTTTAGGGTAGCGGGAGCTATACGGAATGAGCAGTTCTTC. Translated, it gives CASSVGFRVAGAIRNEQFF.

The rearrangement joins TRBV28 to TRBJ2-1; D is perhaps TRBD2 (5 bases). The V and J ends lost 3 bases and 3 bases respectively, with 18 bases between them. CDR1 is MDHEN and CDR2 is SYDVKM in the germline V gene. This CDR3 is 17 amino acids long. This chain's CDR3 is CASSFNSGSSGYNEQFF. The DNA of the CDR3 is TGTGCCAGCAGTTTTAATTCTGGGAGTTCCGGCTACAATGAGCAGTTCTTC.

The rearrangement uses TRBV4-1 and TRBJ2-1; possibly TRBD2 for D (5 bases). This CDR3 is 16 amino acids long. CDR1 MGHRA and CDR2 YSYEKL come from the germline V gene. V was shortened by 0 bases and J by 4 bases, with 13 bases between the two germline ends. As DNA, the CDR3 is TGCGCCAGCAGCCAAGAAGCGGCCTCCGGTTACAATGAGCAGTTCTTC. Translation gives CASSQEAASGYNEQFF.

This chain uses TRBV11-3 with TRBJ2-1; no firm D call. CDR1 SGHNT and CDR2 YENEEA come from the germline V gene. V lost 2 bases to trimming and J lost 6 bases, with 8 bases between them. The CDR3 loop spans 13 amino acids. The CDR3, as DNA: TGTGCCAGCAGCTTAACTTCATCCAATGAGCAGTTCTTC. It codes for CASSLTSSNEQFF.

The chain has TRBV5-1 and TRBJ1-1, with D unresolved. V lost 0 bases to trimming and J lost 3 bases, with 12 bases between them. Germline CDR1 is SGHRS and CDR2 is YFSETQ. This CDR3 contains 15 residues. CDR3 protein: CASSLDAGSHTEAFF. CDR3 nucleotide sequence: TGCGCCAGCAGCTTGGATGCGGGGTCCCACACTGAAGCTTTCTTT.

The rearrangement links TRBV18 to TRBJ2-7; TRBD1 matches 7 bases. V shed 3 bases, J shed 7 bases, and the junction held 6 bases outside the gene matches. The CDR3 consists of 13 residues. Germline assignment: CDR1 KGHSH and CDR2 LQKENI. The CDR3 coding sequence is TGTGCCAGCTCACCGGACAGGTCAAGGGAGCAGTACTTC. Encoded protein: CASSPDRSREQYF.

This chain uses TRBV6-5 with TRBJ1-4, with D possibly matching TRBD1 (6 bases). In germline, CDR1 is MNHEY, CDR2 SVGAGI. The length of the CDR3 is 16 residues. V lost 0 bases and J 8 bases, leaving 16 bases between the germline ends. In DNA, the CDR3 is TGTGCCAGCAGTTACTCTGTTGGGGGGCTGGGGGAAAAACTGTTTTTT. It translates to CASSYSVGGLGEKLFF.

This sequence joins TRBV9 and TRBJ2-1; a possible D gene is TRBD2 (5 bases). The CDR3 length is 15 residues. V lost 3 bases and J 0 bases, leaving 10 bases between the germline ends. Germline V gene lookup returns CDR1 SGDLS and CDR2 YYNGEE. CDR3 sequence (DNA): TGTGCCAGCAGCGATTCGGGGAGCTCCTACAATGAGCAGTTCTTC. Translating it yields CASSDSGSSYNEQFF. The variable domain in full, completed from reference TRBV9 and TRBJ2-1, reads DSGVTQTPKHLITATGQRVTLRCSPRSGDLSVYWYQQSLDQGLQFLIQYYNGEERAKGNILERFSAQQFPDLHSELNLSSLELGDSALYFCASSDSGSSYNEQFFGPGTRLTVL.

This clone came up once. V and J are TRBV23-1 and TRBJ1-2; the D is unclear. TRBV23-1 is an ORF, with its function uncertain. With 5 bases removed from V and 6 bases from J, the gap between germline ends came to 7 bases. The CDR3 runs 11 residues. CDR3 residues: CASSSQDGYTF. The DNA of the CDR3 is TGCGCCAGCAGTTCCCAAGATGGCTACACCTTC.